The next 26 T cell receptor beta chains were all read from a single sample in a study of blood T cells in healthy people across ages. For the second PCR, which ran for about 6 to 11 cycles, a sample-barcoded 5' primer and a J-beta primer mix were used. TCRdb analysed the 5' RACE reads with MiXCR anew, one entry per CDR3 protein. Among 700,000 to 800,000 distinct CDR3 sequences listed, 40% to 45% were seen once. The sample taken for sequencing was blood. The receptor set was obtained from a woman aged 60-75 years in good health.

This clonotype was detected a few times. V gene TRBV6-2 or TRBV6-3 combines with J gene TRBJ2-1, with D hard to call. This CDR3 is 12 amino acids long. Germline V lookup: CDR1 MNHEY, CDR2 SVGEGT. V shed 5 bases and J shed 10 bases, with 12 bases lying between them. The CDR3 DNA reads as TGTGCCAGCAGTCCCCAAACCGGAGAGCAGTTCTTC. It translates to CASSPQTGEQFF.

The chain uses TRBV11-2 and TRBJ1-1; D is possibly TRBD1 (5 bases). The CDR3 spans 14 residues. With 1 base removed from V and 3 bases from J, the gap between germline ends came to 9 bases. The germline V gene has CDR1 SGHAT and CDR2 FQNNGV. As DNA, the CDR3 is TGTGCCAGCAGCTTAGCGGGGGGGTACACTGAAGCTTTCTTT. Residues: CASSLAGGYTEAFF.

The CDR3 loop reads CASSLVTIETLYF. Here the CDR3 DNA reads TGTGCCAGCAGCTTAGTGACAATAGAGACCCTGTACTTC. This sequence joins TRBV7-9 and TRBJ2-7; D not certain. Germline CDR1 SEHNR, CDR2 FQNEAQ (reference sequence). This CDR3 region has 13 residues. V lost 1 base to trimming and J lost 12 bases, with 16 bases between them. The complete variable domain, with remaining parts taken from reference TRBV7-9 and TRBJ2-7, reads DTGVSQNPRHKITKRGQNVTFRCDPISEHNRLYWYRQTLGQGPEFLTYFQNEAQLEKSRLLSDRFSAERPKGSFSTLEIQRTEQGDSAMYLCASSLVTIETLYFGPGTRLTVT.

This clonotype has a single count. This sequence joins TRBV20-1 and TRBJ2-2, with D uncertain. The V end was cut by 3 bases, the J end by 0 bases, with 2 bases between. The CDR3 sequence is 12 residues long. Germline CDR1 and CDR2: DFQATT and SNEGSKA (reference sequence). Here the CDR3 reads CSASANTGELFF. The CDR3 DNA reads TGCAGTGCTAGCGCGAACACCGGGGAGCTGTTTTTT.

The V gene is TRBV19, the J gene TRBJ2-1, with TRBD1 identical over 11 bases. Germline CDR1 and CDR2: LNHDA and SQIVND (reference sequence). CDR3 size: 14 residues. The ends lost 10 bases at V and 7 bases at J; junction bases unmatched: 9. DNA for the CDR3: TGTGCCACCTCGCCGGGACAGGGGGTTAATGAGCAGTTCTTC. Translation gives CATSPGQGVNEQFF.

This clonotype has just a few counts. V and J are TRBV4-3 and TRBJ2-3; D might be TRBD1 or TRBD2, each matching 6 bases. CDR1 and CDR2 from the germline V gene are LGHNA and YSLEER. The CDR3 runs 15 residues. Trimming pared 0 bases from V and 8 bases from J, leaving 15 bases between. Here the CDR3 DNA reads TGCGCCAGCAGCCAAGACTTTATATGGGGGGCTACGCAGTATTTT. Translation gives CASSQDFIWGATQYF.

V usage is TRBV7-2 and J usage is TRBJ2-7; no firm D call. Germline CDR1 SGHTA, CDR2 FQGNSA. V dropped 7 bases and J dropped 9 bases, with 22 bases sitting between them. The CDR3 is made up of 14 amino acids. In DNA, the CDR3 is TGTGCCAGCATCCTAACCGGGCCACGCGACGGGCAGTACTTC. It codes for CASILTGPRDGQYF.

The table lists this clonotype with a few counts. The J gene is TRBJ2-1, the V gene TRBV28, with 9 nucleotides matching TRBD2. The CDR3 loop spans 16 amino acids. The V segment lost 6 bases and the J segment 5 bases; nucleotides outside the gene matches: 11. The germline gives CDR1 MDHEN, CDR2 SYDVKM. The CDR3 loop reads CASSQVGTSSDNEQFF. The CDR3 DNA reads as TGTGCCAGCAGCCAAGTCGGGACTAGCAGTGACAATGAGCAGTTCTTC. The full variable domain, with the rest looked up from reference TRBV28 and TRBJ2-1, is DVKVTQSSRYLVKRTGEKVFLECVQDMDHENMFWYRQDPGLGLRLIYFSYDVKMKEKGDIPEGYSVSREKKERFSLILESASTNQTSMYLCASSQVGTSSDNEQFFGPGTRLTVL.

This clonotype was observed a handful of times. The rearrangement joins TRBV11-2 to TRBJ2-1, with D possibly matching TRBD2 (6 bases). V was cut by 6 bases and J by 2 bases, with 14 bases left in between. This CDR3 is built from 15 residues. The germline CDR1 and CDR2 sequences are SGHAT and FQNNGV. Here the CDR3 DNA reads TGTGCCAGCAGACCCCTTAGCGGAGCCTACAATGAGCAGTTCTTC. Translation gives CASRPLSGAYNEQFF.

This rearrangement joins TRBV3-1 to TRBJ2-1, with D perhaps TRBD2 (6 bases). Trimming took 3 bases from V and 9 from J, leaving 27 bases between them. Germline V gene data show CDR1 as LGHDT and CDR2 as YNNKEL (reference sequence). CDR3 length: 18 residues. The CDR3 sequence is CASSHRSGGASLVVEQFF. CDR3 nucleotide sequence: TGTGCCAGCAGCCATCGTAGCGGAGGAGCCTCCCTTGTCGTTGAGCAGTTCTTC.

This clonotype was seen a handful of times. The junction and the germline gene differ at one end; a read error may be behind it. The chain's CDR3 is CAGSFSRVGEQFF. CDR3 bases: TGTGCCGGCAGCTTTAGTAGGGTTGGTGAGCAGTTCTTC. V is TRBV5-5 and J is TRBJ2-1; D is ambiguous. This CDR3 has 13 residues. Germline assignment: CDR1 SGHKS and CDR2 YYEKEE (reference sequence).

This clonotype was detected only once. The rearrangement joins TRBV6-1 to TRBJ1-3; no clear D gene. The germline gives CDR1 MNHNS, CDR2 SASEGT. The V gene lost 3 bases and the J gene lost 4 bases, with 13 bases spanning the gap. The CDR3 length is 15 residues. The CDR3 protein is CASSEGLRPGNTIYF. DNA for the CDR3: TGTGCCAGCAGTGAGGGTCTTCGTCCCGGAAACACCATATATTTT.

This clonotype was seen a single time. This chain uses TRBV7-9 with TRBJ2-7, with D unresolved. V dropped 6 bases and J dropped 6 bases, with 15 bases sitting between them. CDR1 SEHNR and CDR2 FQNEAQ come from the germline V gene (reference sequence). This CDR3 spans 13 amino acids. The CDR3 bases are TGTGCCAGCAGAAAAGAGGTTCGTGGCGAGCAGTACTTC. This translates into CASRKEVRGEQYF.

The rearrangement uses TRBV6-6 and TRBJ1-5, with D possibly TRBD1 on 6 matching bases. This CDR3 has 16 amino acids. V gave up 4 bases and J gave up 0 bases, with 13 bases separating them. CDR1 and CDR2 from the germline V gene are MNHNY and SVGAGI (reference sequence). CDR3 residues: CASSLKGGFSNQPQHF. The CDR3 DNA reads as TGTGCCAGCAGTTTAAAGGGGGGATTTAGCAATCAGCCCCAGCATTTT.

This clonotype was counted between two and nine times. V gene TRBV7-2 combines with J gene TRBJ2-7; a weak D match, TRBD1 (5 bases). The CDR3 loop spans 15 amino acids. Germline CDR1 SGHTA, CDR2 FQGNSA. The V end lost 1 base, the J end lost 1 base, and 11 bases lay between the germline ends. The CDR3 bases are TGTGCCAGCAGCTTAGGAACCGGACATTCCTACGAGCAGTACTTC. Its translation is CASSLGTGHSYEQYF. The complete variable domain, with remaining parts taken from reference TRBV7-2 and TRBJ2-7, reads GAGVSQSPSNKVTEKGKDVELRCDPISGHTALYWYRQSLGQGLEFLIYFQGNSAPDKSGLPSDRFSAERTGGSVSTLTIQRTQQEDSAVYLCASSLGTGHSYEQYFGPGTRLTVT.

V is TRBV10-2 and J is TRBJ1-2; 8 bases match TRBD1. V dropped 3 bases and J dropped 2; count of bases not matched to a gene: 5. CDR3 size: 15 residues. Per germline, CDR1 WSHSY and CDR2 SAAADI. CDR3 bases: TGCGCCAGCAGTGACGACAGGGGAGGGAACTATGGCTACACCTTC. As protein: CASSDDRGGNYGYTF.

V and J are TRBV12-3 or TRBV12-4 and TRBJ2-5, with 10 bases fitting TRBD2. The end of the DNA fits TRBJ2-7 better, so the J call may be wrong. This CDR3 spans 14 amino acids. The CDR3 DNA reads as TGTGCCAGCAGTCCGCTAGCGGGAGCTTGCGAGCAGTACTTC. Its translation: CASSPLAGACEQYF.

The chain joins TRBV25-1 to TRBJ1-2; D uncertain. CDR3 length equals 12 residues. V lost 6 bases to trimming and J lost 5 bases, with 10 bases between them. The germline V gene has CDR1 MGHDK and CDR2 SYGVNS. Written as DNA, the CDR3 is TGTGCCAGCAGAAGGGAGAAGTATGGCTACACCTTC. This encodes CASRREKYGYTF.

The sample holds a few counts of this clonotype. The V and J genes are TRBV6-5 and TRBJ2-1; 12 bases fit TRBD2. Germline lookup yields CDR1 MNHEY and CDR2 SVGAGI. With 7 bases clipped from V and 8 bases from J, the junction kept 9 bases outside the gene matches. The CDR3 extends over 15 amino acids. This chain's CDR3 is CASTVTSGRLDEQFF. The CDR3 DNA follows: TGTGCCAGCACGGTAACTAGCGGGAGGCTGGATGAGCAGTTCTTC.

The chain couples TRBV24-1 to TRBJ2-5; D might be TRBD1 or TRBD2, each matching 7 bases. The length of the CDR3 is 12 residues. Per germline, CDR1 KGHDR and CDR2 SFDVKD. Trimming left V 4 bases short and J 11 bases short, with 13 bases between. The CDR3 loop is CATSEAGGEQYF. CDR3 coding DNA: TGTGCCACCAGTGAGGCAGGGGGGGAGCAGTACTTC.

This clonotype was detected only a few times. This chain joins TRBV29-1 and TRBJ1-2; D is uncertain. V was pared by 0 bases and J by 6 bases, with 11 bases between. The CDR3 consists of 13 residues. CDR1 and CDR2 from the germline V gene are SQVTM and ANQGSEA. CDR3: CSVEERHAHGYTF. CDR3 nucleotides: TGCAGCGTTGAAGAGCGGCACGCTCATGGCTACACCTTC. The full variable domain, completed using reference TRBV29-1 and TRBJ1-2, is SAVISQKPSRDICQRGTSLTIQCQVDSQVTMMFWYRQQPGQSLTLIATANQGSEATYESGFVIDKFPISRPNLTFSTLTVSNMSPEDSSIYLCSVEERHAHGYTFGSGTRLTVV.

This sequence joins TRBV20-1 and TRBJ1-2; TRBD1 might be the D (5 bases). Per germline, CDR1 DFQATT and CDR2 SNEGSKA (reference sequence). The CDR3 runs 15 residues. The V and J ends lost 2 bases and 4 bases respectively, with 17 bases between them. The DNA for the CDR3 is TGCAGTGCTAGACAATCGGGGACCCAGGTCTATGGCTACACCTTC. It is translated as CSARQSGTQVYGYTF.

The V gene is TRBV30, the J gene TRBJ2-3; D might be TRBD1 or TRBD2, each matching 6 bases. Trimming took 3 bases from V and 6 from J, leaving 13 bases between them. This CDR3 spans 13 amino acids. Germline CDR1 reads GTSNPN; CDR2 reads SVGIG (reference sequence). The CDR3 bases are TGTGCCTGGAGCGGGGGCCACGGCGATACGCAGTATTTT. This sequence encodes CAWSGGHGDTQYF.

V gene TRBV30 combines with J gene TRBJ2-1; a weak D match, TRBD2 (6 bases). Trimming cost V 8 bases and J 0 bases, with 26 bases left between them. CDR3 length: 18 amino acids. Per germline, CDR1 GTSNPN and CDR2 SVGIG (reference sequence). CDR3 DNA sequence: TGTGCCCTCTTGGGGGGACTGTCCCTAGGGAGCTCCTACAATGAGCAGTTCTTC. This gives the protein CALLGGLSLGSSYNEQFF. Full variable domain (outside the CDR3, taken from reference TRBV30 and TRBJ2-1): SQTIHQWPATLVQPVGSPLSLECTVEGTSNPNLYWYRQAAGRGLQLLFYSVGIGQISSEVPQNLSASRPQDRQFILSSKKLLLSDSGFYLCALLGGLSLGSSYNEQFFGPGTRLTVL.

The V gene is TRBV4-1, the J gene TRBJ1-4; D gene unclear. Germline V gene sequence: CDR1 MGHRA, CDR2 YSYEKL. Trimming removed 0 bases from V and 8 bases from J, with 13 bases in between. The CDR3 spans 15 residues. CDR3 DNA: TGCGCCAGCAGCCAAGAGGATGTAATGGGGGAAAAACTGTTTTTT. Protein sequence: CASSQEDVMGEKLFF.

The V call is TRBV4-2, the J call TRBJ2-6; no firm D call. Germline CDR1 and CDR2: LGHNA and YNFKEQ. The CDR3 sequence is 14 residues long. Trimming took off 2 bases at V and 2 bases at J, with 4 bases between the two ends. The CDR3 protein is CASSQYPGANVLTF. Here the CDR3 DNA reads TGTGCCAGCAGCCAATACCCTGGGGCCAACGTCCTGACTTTC.